These 4 T cell receptor beta chains came from one sample sequenced in a study of beta chain features in type 1 diabetes. Study-wide findings and caveats: Moderately but significantly shorter TCRB CDR3s were found in Type 1 diabetes patients in all four CD4+ subsets.

Reverse transcription of all isolated RNA meant that expressed TCRB transcripts were sequenced. Data came from immunoSEQ multiplex PCR; TCRdb stores just in-frame clones and leaves some out. Altogether 150,000 to 200,000 clones are present, around 9.7% being singletons, with the ten largest covering about 0.7%. Their specific antigens are unknown. The sample consisted of central memory CD4+ T cells from blood. The receptors come from a young woman with type 1 diabetes.

This clone showed up just a few times. The V gene is TRBV5-4, the J gene TRBJ2-1; weak D call: TRBD2 (5 bases). Trimming took off 4 bases at V and 0 bases at J, with 11 bases between the two ends. This CDR3 is built from 15 residues. CDR1 SGHNT and CDR2 YYREEE come from the germline V gene (reference sequence). The CDR3, as DNA: TGTGCCAGCAGCGCCCCGGGGAGCTCCTACAATGAGCAGTTCTTC. This encodes CASSAPGSSYNEQFF.

V usage is TRBV28 and J usage is TRBJ2-1; D is perhaps TRBD2 (6 bases). Germline values: CDR1 MDHEN, CDR2 SYDVKM. Trimming cost V 7 bases and J 6 bases, with 13 bases left between them. The CDR3 spans 13 residues. The CDR3 DNA is TGTGCCAGCACCATAGGGACTCTCAATGAGCAGTTCTTC. This gives the protein CASTIGTLNEQFF.

The V gene is TRBV2, the J gene TRBJ2-2; TRBD1 might be the D (6 bases). Germline assignment: CDR1 SNHLY and CDR2 FYNNEI. The CDR3 is 16 amino acids. Trimming shortened V by 2 bases and J by 0 bases, and 10 bases separated the two germline ends. The CDR3 DNA reads as TGTGCCAGCAGTGAACAGGGACAAACGAACACCGGGGAGCTGTTTTTT. Translation gives CASSEQGQTNTGELFF.

This clone has just a few counts. The chain couples TRBV2 to TRBJ2-1; 11 bases line up with TRBD2. V lost 5 bases to trimming and J lost 14 bases; unmatched junction nucleotides: 17. This CDR3 has 16 amino acids. Germline CDR1 SNHLY, CDR2 FYNNEI. CDR3 amino acids: CASSYTGTSGFGGEFF. The CDR3 DNA reads as TGTGCCAGCAGTTACACCGGGACTAGCGGTTTTGGGGGGGAGTTCTTC. The full variable domain, in which reference TRBV2 and TRBJ2-1 provide the parts outside the CDR3, is EPEVTQTPSHQVTQMGQEVILRCVPISNHLYFYWYRQILGQKVEFLVSFYNNEISEKSEIFDDQFSVERPDGSNFTLKIRSTKLEDSAMYFCASSYTGTSGFGGEFFGPGTRLTVL.